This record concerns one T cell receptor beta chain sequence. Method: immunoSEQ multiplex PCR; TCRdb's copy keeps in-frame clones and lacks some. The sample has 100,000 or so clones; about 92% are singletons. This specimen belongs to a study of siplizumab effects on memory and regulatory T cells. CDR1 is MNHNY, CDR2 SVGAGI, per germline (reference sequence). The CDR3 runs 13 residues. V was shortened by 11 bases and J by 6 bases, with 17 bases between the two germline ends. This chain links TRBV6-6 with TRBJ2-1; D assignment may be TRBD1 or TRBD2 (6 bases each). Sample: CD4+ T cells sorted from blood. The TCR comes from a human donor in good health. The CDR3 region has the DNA TGTGCCCATAGGGGGGTAGGAGGCAATGAGCAGTTCTTC. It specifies CAHRGVGGNEQFF.